This T cell receptor beta chain was identified during a study of CD8 T cells in ankylosing spondylitis. Many counts were recorded for this clonotype. MiXCR, run by TCRdb on the 5' RACE reads, gives a single entry per CDR3 protein. This sample has 120,000 to 150,000 distinct CDR3 sequences, with roughly 8% found just once. Trimming removed 5 bases from V and 0 bases from J, with 7 bases in between. The CDR3 spans 13 residues. Germline CDR1 and CDR2: SGHVS and FQNEAQ. Specimen: synovial fluid, either unsorted or a sorted T cell fraction (not recorded which). This chain connects TRBV7-8 to TRBJ1-1; D is unresolved. This receptor was obtained from a male donor with ankylosing spondylitis. CDR3 coding DNA: TGTGCCAGCAGCATCGACCTGAACACTGAAGCTTTCTTT. Its translation is CASSIDLNTEAFF.